This paragraph reports one T cell receptor beta chain. Antigen specificity is unknown. This specimen belongs to a study of T cells in Graves' hyperthyroidism and ophthalmopathy. The study, taken as a whole, reports: Median prediction lead before ophthalmopathy onset was 6.5 months with the model.

TCR beta CDR3 sequences were amplified from RNA transcripts. Initially, a first-round RT-PCR of the TCR CDR3 employed the HTBI primer set. TCRdb recomputed calls from the multiplex PCR reads with MiXCR, one row per CDR3 protein. The table records around 350,000 distinct CDR3 sequences, roughly 14% of them present only once. Hyperthyroidism in the patients, aged 18 to 65, was newly diagnosed and under 2 months in duration. The germline CDR1 and CDR2 sequences are LGHDT and YNNKEL (reference sequence). The CDR3 sequence is 17 residues long. V gave up 0 bases and J gave up 7 bases, with 19 bases separating them.

V and J are TRBV3-1 and TRBJ2-1; D is perhaps TRBD1 (6 bases). The source is a woman in her late teens or twenties with Graves' hyperthyroidism that later progressed to Graves' ophthalmopathy. The specimen was blood. CDR3 sequence reads: CASSQDLGKRQGNEQFF. The DNA for the CDR3 is TGTGCCAGCAGCCAAGATCTCGGGAAGCGGCAGGGGAATGAGCAGTTCTTC.